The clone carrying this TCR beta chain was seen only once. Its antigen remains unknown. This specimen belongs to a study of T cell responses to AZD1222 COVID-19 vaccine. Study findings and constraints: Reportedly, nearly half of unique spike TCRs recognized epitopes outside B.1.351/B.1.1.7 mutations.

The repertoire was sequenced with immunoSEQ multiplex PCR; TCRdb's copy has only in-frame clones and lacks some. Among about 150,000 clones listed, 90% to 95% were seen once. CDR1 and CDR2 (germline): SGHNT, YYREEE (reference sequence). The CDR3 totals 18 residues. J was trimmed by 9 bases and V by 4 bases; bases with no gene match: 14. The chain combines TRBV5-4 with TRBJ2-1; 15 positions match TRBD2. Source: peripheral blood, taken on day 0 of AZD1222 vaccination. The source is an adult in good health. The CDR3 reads CASSPWAQGLAGGTEQFF. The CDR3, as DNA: TGTGCCAGCAGCCCTTGGGCCCAGGGACTAGCGGGGGGTACTGAGCAGTTCTTC.